Below are 14 T cell receptor beta chains sequenced from a single sample in a study of T cell repertoires in cytomegalovirus infection. One entry per CDR3 protein, called by TCRdb with MiXCR from the reads. This table holds approximately 250,000 distinct CDR3 sequences, approximately 13% found once. Sequencing was done on a sample of PBMCs. These receptors came from a human donor in good health (CMV status not recorded). Some clones in this sample may be carry-over from other donors' samples.

This clonotype has only a few counts. The DNA for the CDR3 is TGTGCCAGCAGTGCCCAGACAGGGAAGGGTTATAATTCACCCCTCCACTTT. Encoded protein: CASSAQTGKGYNSPLHF. The chain has TRBV6-1 and TRBJ1-6; TRBD1 matches at 7 bases. Germline V CDR1 and CDR2: MNHNS, SASEGT. V shed 4 bases, J shed 4 bases, and the junction held 10 bases outside the gene matches. The CDR3 contains 17 residues.

Concerning this clonotype: Just one base apart from a much larger clone, this may be a read error. The chain employs TRBV4-3 and TRBJ1-1, with TRBD1 matching 7 bases. CDR1 LGHNA and CDR2 YSLEER come from the germline V gene. V shed 0 bases and J 1 base; nucleotides not matched to a gene: 2. CDR3 length: 15 amino acids. As DNA, the CDR3 is TGCGCCAGCAGCCAAGAAGGGACAGAGAACACTGAAGCTTTCTTT. Translation gives CASSQEGTENTEAFF.

The chain links TRBV2 to TRBJ2-3; no clear D. V lost 5 bases to trimming and J lost 2 bases, with 8 bases between them. The germline CDR1 and CDR2 sequences are SNHLY and FYNNEI. This CDR3 is built from 13 residues. CDR3 region: CASSPDLTDTQYF. DNA for the CDR3: TGTGCCAGCAGTCCTGATCTCACAGATACGCAGTATTTT.

The chain joins TRBV11-3 to TRBJ2-5; tentatively, D is TRBD1 (5 bases). This CDR3 has 15 amino acids. Germline V gives CDR1 SGHNT, CDR2 YENEEA. V lost 4 bases to trimming and J lost 2 bases, with 14 bases between them. The CDR3 DNA follows: TGTGCCAGCAGCTCCCAAGGACATCTACAAGAGACCCAGTACTTC. It specifies CASSSQGHLQETQYF. Full variable domain (outside the CDR3, taken from reference TRBV11-3 and TRBJ2-5): EAGVVQSPRYKIIEKKQPVAFWCNPISGHNTLYWYLQNLGQGPELLIRYENEEAVDDSQLPKDRFSAERLKGVDSTLKIQPAELGDSAVYLCASSSQGHLQETQYFGPGTRLLVL.

This clonotype was counted many times. This sequence joins TRBV6-2 or TRBV6-3 and TRBJ2-3; 9 positions match TRBD1. Trimming took 4 bases from V and 0 from J; bases not matched to a gene: 17. There are 20 residues in the CDR3. The germline V gene has CDR1 MNHEY and CDR2 SVGEGT. CDR3: CASSSLADRGTLASTDTQYF. In DNA, the CDR3 is TGTGCCAGCAGTTCCCTCGCGGACAGGGGAACCCTTGCTAGCACAGATACGCAGTATTTT.

This chain uses TRBV6-2 or TRBV6-3 with TRBJ2-7, with TRBD2 matching 11 bases. Germline V lookup: CDR1 MNHEY, CDR2 SVGEGT. The V gene end was trimmed by 6 bases and the J gene end by 5 bases; junction bases not matched to a gene: 9. The CDR3 is 15 amino acids. The CDR3 DNA sequence: TGTGCCAGCAGCCAAACCGGGACTAGCGGAAACGAGCAGTACTTC. Amino acids: CASSQTGTSGNEQYF.

The chain has TRBV25-1 and TRBJ2-2; tentatively, D is TRBD1 or TRBD2 (5 bases each). The V gene lost 6 bases and the J gene lost 2 bases, with 13 bases spanning the gap. Germline V gene data show CDR1 as MGHDK and CDR2 as SYGVNS. The CDR3 totals 15 residues. The CDR3 DNA reads as TGTGCCAGCAGGTCCGGGACCCTTAACACCGGGGAGCTGTTTTTT. It codes for CASRSGTLNTGELFF.

This clonotype was seen many times. This chain joins TRBV7-2 and TRBJ2-2; maybe TRBD1 (6 bases). Trimming removed 5 bases from V and 0 bases from J, with 13 bases in between. The CDR3 sequence is 16 residues long. CDR1 SGHTA and CDR2 FQGNSA come from the germline V gene. DNA for the CDR3: TGTGCCAGCAGCCTTAGGGGGAGCGCGAACACCGGGGAGCTGTTTTTT. Its translation: CASSLRGSANTGELFF.

This clonotype was observed at least ten times. The rearrangement uses TRBV7-3 and TRBJ2-1; 7 bases are a match to TRBD1. V lost 5 bases to trimming and J lost 5 bases; unmatched junction nucleotides: 6. Germline values: CDR1 SGHTA, CDR2 FQGTGA. There are 14 residues in the CDR3. CDR3 sequence: CASSPYRGDNEQFF. CDR3 sequence (DNA): TGTGCCAGCAGCCCCTACAGGGGCGACAATGAGCAGTTCTTC.

The chain recombines TRBV7-9 with TRBJ2-7; the D gene is possibly TRBD2 (5 bases). Trimming cost V 0 bases and J 0 bases, with 12 bases left between them. Germline CDR1 is SEHNR and CDR2 is FQNEAQ (reference sequence). CDR3 length equals 16 residues. Here the CDR3 DNA reads TGTGCCAGCAGCTTAGCGAGGGCGGACGTCTCCTACGAGCAGTACTTC. Translation gives CASSLARADVSYEQYF.

A few counts support this clonotype. The V and J genes are TRBV11-2 and TRBJ2-2; 7 bases are a match to TRBD2. The CDR3 spans 14 residues. V lost 5 bases, J lost 4 bases, and 4 bases stayed unmatched. Germline V lookup: CDR1 SGHAT, CDR2 FQNNGV. DNA of the CDR3: TGTGCCAGCAGCGTAGCGGGCCCCACCGGGGAGCTGTTTTTT. Encoded protein: CASSVAGPTGELFF.

This clonotype has just a few counts. The chain is built from TRBV6-2 or TRBV6-3 and TRBJ2-1, with a possible D match to TRBD2 (5 bases). The length of the CDR3 is 12 residues. V was shortened by 5 bases and J by 6 bases, with 8 bases between the two germline ends. Germline V gives CDR1 MNHEY, CDR2 SVGEGT. The CDR3 DNA follows: TGTGCCAGCAGTCGGGGTCTCAATGAGCAGTTCTTC. Protein: CASSRGLNEQFF.

The chain carries TRBV6-2 or TRBV6-3 and TRBJ2-1; 9 nucleotides match TRBD2. Trimming removed 7 bases from V and 13 bases from J; junction bases left unmatched: 11. Germline CDR1 is MNHEY and CDR2 is SVGEGT. The CDR3 consists of 13 residues. Here the CDR3 DNA reads TGTGCCAGCAAGTTACGGCGGGAGGGCCTTCAGTTCTTC. This encodes CASKLRREGLQFF.

This clonotype has only a few counts. The chain recombines TRBV7-9 with TRBJ2-7, with D possibly TRBD1 on 5 matching bases. Looked up from germline, CDR1 is SEHNR and CDR2 is FQNEAQ (reference sequence). The ends were cut back, 4 bases at V and 0 bases at J, with 19 bases in the middle. The CDR3 is made up of 17 amino acids. The CDR3 reads CASSSDLLDSSSYEQYF. The CDR3 nucleotides read TGTGCCAGCAGCTCCGACCTCCTTGACAGCAGCTCCTACGAGCAGTACTTC.